This TCR beta chain was documented in a study of blood T cell repertoires in COVID-19. The wider study: PBMCs, B-cell-depleted T cells, or T cells provided the cDNA or gDNA that made up the material.

Deletions cut 0 bases from V and 0 bases from J, with 10 bases between. CDR1 KGHSH and CDR2 LQKENI come from the germline V gene. This CDR3 region has 16 residues. Sequenced by immunoSEQ multiplex PCR; TCRdb stores in-frame clones only, minus some. The data show 200,000 to 250,000 clones, with roughly nine tenths seen just once and 6.2% held by the top ten. The chain combines TRBV18 with TRBJ2-3, with a weak D call TRBD2 (6 bases). Sequenced sample: peripheral blood. This sequence originates from a man in his 60s with acute or convalescent COVID-19. The CDR3 sequence is CASSPPGRGSTDTQYF. The CDR3, as DNA: TGTGCCAGCTCACCACCGGGGCGGGGTAGCACAGATACGCAGTATTTT.